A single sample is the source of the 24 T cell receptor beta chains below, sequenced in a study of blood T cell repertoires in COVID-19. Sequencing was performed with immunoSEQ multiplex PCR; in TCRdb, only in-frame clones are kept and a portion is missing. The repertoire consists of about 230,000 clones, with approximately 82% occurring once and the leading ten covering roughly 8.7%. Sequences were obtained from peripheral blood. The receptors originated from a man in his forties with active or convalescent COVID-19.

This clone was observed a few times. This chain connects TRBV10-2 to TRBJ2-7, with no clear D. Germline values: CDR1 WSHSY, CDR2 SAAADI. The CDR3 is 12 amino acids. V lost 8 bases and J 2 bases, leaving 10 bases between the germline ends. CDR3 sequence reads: CASAGQTYEQYF. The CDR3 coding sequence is TGCGCCAGCGCAGGTCAAACCTACGAGCAGTACTTC.

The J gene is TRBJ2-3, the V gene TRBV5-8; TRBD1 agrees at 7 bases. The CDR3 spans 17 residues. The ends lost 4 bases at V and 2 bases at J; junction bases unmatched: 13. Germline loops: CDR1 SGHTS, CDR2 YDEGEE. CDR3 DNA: TGTGCCAGCAGCAACGAAGGGACAGCCATCGTCACAGATACGCAGTATTTT. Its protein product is CASSNEGTAIVTDTQYF.

The CDR3 loop reads CASSVGVLRNQPQHF. The CDR3 region has the DNA TGTGCCAGCAGCGTAGGCGTTCTGAGGAATCAGCCCCAGCATTTT. The chain joins TRBV9 to TRBJ1-5, with D unresolved. Germline V gene lookup returns CDR1 SGDLS and CDR2 YYNGEE. The CDR3 contains 15 residues. V was cut by 0 bases and J by 4 bases, with 11 bases left in between.

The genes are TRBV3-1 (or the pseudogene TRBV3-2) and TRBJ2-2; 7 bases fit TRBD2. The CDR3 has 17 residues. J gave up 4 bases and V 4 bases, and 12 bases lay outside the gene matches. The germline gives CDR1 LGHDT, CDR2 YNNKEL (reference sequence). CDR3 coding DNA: TGTGCCAGCAGCCGTCCTGGGACTAACCTCGGCACCGGGGAGCTGTTTTTT. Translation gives CASSRPGTNLGTGELFF.

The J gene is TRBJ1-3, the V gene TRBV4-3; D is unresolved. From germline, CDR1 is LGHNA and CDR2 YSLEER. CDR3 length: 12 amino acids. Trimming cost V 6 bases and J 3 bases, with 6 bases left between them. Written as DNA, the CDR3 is TGCGCCAGCAGTCCCTTTGGAAACACCATATATTTT. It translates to CASSPFGNTIYF.

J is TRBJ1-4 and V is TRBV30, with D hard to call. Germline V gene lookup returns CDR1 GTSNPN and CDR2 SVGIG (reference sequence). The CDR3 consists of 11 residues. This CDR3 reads CAWERAEKLFF. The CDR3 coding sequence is TGTGCATGGGAGAGGGCTGAAAAACTGTTTTTT. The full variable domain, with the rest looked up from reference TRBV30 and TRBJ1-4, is SQTIHQWPATLVQPVGSPLSLECTVEGTSNPNLYWYRQAAGRGLQLLFYSVGIGQISSEVPQNLSASRPQDRQFILSSKKLLLSDSGFYLCAWERAEKLFFGSGTQLSVL.

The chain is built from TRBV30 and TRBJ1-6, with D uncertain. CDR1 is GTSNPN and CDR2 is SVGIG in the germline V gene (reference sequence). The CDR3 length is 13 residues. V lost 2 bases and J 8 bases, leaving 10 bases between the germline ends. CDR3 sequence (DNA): TGTGCCTGGAGTCCCCGGAGTGATTCACCCCTCCACTTT. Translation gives CAWSPRSDSPLHF.

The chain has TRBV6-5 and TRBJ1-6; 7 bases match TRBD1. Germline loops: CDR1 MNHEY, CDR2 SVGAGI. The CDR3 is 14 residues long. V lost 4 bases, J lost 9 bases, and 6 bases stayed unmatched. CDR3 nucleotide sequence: TGTGCCAGCAGTTGGGACAGATACTCTTCACCCCTCCACTTT. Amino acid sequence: CASSWDRYSSPLHF.

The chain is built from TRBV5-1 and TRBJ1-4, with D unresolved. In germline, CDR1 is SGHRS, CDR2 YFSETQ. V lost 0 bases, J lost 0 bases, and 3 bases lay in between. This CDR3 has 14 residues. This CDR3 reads CASSLASTNEKLFF. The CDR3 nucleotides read TGCGCCAGCAGCTTGGCCTCAACTAATGAAAAACTGTTTTTT.

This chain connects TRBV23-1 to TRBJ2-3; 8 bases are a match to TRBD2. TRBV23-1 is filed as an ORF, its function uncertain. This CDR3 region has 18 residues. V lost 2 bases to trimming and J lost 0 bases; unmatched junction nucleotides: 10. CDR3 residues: CASSQEVTSAASTDTQYF. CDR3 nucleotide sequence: TGCGCCAGCAGTCAAGAGGTGACTAGCGCCGCAAGCACAGATACGCAGTATTTT.

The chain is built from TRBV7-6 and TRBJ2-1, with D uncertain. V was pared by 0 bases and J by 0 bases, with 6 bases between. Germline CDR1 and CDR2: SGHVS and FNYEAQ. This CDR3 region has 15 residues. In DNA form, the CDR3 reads TGTGCCAGCAGCTTAGCACCGAGCTCCTACAATGAGCAGTTCTTC. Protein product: CASSLAPSSYNEQFF.

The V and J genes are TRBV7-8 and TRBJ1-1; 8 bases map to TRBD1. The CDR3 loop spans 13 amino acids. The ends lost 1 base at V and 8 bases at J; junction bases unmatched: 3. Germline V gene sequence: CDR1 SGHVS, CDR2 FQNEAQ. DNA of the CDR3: TGTGCCAGCAGCTTAGGACAGGGGATCGAAGCTTTCTTT. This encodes CASSLGQGIEAFF.

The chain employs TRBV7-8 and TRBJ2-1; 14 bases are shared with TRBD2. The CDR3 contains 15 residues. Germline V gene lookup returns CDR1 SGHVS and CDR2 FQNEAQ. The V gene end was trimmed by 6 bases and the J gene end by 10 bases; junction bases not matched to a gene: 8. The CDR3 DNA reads TGTGCCAGCAGAAAGACTAGCGGGGGGGCCTTCGAGCAGTTCTTC. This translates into CASRKTSGGAFEQFF.

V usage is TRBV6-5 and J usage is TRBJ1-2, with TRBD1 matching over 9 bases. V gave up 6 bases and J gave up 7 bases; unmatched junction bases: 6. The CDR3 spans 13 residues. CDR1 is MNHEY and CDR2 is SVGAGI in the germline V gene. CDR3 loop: CASRGDRAAGYTF. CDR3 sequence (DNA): TGTGCCAGCAGGGGGGACAGGGCCGCTGGCTACACCTTC.

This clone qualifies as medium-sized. Here the CDR3 reads CASSLTGDSYGYTF. In DNA form, the CDR3 reads TGTGCCAGCAGTCTGACAGGGGATTCGTATGGCTACACCTTC. This rearrangement joins TRBV27 to TRBJ1-2, with 8 bases aligning to TRBD1. The CDR3 length is 14 residues. Germline lookup yields CDR1 MNHEY and CDR2 SMNVEV (reference sequence). Trimming took 5 bases from V and 5 from J; bases not matched to a gene: 7.

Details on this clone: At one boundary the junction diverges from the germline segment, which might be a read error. DNA of the CDR3: TGTGCCTGGAGTGTAGCTGGGCCAGCAGAGTCCTTC. Translated, it gives CAWSVAGPAESF. V gene TRBV30 combines with J gene TRBJ1-2, with D unclear. The germline V gene encodes CDR1 GTSNPN and CDR2 SVGIG (reference sequence). The CDR3 extends over 12 amino acids.

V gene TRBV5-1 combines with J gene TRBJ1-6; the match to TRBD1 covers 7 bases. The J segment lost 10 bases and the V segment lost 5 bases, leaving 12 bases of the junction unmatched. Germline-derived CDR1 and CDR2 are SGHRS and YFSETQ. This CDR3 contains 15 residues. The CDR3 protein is CASRNRTGRSSPLHF. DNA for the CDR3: TGCGCCAGCAGGAACCGGACAGGTCGTTCCTCACCCCTCCACTTT.

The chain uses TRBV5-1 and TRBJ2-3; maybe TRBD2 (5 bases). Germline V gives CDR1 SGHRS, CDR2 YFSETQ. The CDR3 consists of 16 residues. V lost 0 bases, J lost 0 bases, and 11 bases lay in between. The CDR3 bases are TGCGCCAGCAGCTTGGCGGGGTCCTATAGCACAGATACGCAGTATTTT. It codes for CASSLAGSYSTDTQYF. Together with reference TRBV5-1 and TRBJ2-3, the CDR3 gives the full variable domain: KAGVTQTPRYLIKTRGQQVTLSCSPISGHRSVSWYQQTPGQGLQFLFEYFSETQRNKGNFPGRFSGRQFSNSRSEMNVSTLELGDSALYLCASSLAGSYSTDTQYFGPGTRLTVL.

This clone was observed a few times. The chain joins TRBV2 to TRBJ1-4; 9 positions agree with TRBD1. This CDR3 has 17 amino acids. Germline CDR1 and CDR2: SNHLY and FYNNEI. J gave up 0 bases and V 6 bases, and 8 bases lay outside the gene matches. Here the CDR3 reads CASRQDRGASTNEKLFF. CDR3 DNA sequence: TGTGCCAGCAGACAAGACAGGGGGGCGTCAACTAATGAAAAACTGTTTTTT.

DNA for the CDR3: TGTGCCAGCAGTTACGGGACAGGGGACTACCAAGAGACCCAGTACTTC. Protein: CASSYGTGDYQETQYF. The genes are TRBV6-2 or TRBV6-3 and TRBJ2-5; 10 nucleotides match TRBD1. Unmatched junction bases numbered 3, after V lost 2 bases and J lost 0 bases. Germline V lookup: CDR1 MNHEY, CDR2 SVGEGT. CDR3 length: 16 residues.

CDR3 bases: TGTGCCAGCACGGCAGGCAATTACATTCAGTACTTC. This gives the protein CASTAGNYIQYF. The chain links TRBV6-5 to TRBJ2-4, with unresolved D. Per germline, CDR1 MNHEY and CDR2 SVGAGI. The CDR3 totals 12 residues. Trimming took 7 bases from V and 8 from J, leaving 12 bases between them.

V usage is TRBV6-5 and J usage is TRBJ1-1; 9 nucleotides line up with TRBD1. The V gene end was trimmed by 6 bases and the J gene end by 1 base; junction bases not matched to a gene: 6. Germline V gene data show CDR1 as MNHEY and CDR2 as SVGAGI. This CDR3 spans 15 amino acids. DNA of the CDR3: TGTGCCAGCAGACCGGACAGGGGACAGAACACTGAAGCTTTCTTT. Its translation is CASRPDRGQNTEAFF.

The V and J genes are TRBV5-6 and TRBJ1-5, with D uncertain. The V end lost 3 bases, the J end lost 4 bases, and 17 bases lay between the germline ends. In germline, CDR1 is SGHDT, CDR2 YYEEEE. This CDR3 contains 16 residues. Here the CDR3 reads CASSSLGGGINQPQHF. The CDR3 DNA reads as TGTGCCAGCAGCTCCCTTGGAGGAGGCATTAATCAGCCCCAGCATTTT.

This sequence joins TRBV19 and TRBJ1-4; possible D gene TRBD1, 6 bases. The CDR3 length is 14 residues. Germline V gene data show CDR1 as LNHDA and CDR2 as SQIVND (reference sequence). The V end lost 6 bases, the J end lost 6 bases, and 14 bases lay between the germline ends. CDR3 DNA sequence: TGTGCCAGTAGCACAGGGCAACCCGATGAAAAACTGTTTTTT. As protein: CASSTGQPDEKLFF.